This TCR beta chain was sequenced during a study of shared clonotypes between healthy human individuals. CDR3 length equals 15 residues. Per germline, CDR1 MNHEY and CDR2 SVGAGI. With 6 bases clipped from V and 8 bases from J, the junction kept 12 bases outside the gene matches. As to this clone: Its antigen is not known.

General study results and limits: For naive CD4 cells, approximately 4.8% of clonotypes were shared across a handful of donors.

Produced via immunoSEQ multiplex PCR; TCRdb's table is partial and in-frame only. The data contain about 770,000 clones, about two thirds of them seen just once; the ten biggest clones take up approximately 1.8%. The chain links TRBV6-5 to TRBJ2-3; TRBD2 matches at 9 bases. The TCR sequence derives from a woman aged 30 to 39 in good health. Sequencing was performed on memory CD4+ T cells sorted from blood. Subset of the sample: CD45RA-negative fraction. This CDR3 is CASSVGSGSGGTQYF. CDR3 coding DNA: TGTGCCAGCAGCGTTGGTAGCGGGAGTGGAGGTACGCAGTATTTT.